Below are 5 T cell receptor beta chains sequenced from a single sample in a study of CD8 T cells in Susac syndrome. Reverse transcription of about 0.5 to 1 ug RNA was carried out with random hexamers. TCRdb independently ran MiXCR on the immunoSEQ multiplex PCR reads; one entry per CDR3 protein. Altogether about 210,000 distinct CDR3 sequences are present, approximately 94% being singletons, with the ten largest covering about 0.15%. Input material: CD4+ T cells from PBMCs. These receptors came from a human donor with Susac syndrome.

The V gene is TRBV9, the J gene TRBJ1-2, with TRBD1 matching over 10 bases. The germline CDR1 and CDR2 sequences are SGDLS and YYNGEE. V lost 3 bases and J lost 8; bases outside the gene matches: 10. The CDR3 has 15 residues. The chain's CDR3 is CASSGLWDRGGGYTF. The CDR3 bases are TGTGCCAGCAGCGGACTTTGGGACAGGGGAGGCGGCTACACCTTC.

For the CDR3, the DNA is TGTGCCAGCAGCGCGTTCCAGGCGAACCAAGAGACCCAGTACTTC. The encoded protein is CASSAFQANQETQYF. The V call is TRBV5-6, the J call TRBJ2-5; D not resolved. Trimming took off 4 bases at V and 0 bases at J, with 13 bases between the two ends. The CDR3 has 15 residues. Germline values: CDR1 SGHDT, CDR2 YYEEEE.

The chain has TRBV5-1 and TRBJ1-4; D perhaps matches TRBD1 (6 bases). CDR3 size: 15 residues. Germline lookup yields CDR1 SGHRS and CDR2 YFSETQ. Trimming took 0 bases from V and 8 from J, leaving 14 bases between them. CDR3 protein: CASSLVSGANEKLFF. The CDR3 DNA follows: TGCGCCAGCAGCTTGGTGTCGGGGGCGAACGAAAAACTGTTTTTT.

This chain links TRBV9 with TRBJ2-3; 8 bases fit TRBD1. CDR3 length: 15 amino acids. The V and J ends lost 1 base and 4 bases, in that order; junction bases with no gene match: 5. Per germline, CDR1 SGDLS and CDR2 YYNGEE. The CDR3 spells CASSVPGTGADTQYF. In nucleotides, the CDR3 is TGTGCCAGCAGCGTACCCGGGACAGGAGCAGATACGCAGTATTTT.

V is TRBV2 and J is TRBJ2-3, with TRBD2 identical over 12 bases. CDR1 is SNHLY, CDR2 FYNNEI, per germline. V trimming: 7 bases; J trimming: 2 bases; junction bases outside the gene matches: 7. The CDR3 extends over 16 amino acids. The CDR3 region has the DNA TGTGCCAGCAAGCAGCTAGCGGGGGGGTCCACAGATACGCAGTATTTT. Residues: CASKQLAGGSTDTQYF.